This entry lists 30 T cell receptor beta chains sequenced from one sample in a study of CD8 T cells in ankylosing spondylitis (dated by TCRdb to 2017 to 2019). Libraries were prepared through 5' RACE. Sequencer: Illumina HiSeq 2500. The raw public data were reprocessed by TCRdb itself: fastp quality trimming at Q25, MiXCR clonotype calling, in-frame beta chains only. Each CDR3 protein appears once, grouped with its most common genes and DNA. Counted in this sample were about 140,000 distinct CDR3 sequences; just under 7.5% of them appeared once. Of the sample, roughly an eighth is held by the ten largest clones. Sequencing was done on a sample of blood, either unsorted or a sorted T cell fraction (not recorded which). These receptors were obtained from a female donor with ankylosing spondylitis or in good health (not recorded which).

This clonotype was counted ten times or more. The rearrangement joins TRBV12-3 or TRBV12-4 to TRBJ2-3; TRBD2 is a possible D gene (5 bases). V lost 6 bases, J lost 0 bases, and 16 bases lay in between. This CDR3 has 16 residues. In DNA form, the CDR3 reads TGTGCCAGCAGCCTTTGGGGTGGCGGGAGCACAGATACGCAGTATTTT. Translated, it gives CASSLWGGGSTDTQYF.

This clonotype was detected many times. V and J are TRBV20-1 and TRBJ2-7, with D possibly called TRBD1 or TRBD2 (5 bases each). The V end lost 8 bases, the J end lost 3 bases, and 17 bases lay between the germline ends. CDR3 length: 13 residues. Germline V CDR1 and CDR2: DFQATT, SNEGSKA (reference sequence). Here the CDR3 DNA reads TGCAGTTCCCGGACACCGGGAATCTACGAGCAGTACTTC. Translating gives CSSRTPGIYEQYF.

This clonotype showed up many times. J is TRBJ1-2 and V is TRBV16; TRBD1 matches 9 bases. CDR3 size: 17 residues. The germline V gene has CDR1 KGHSY and CDR2 FQNENV. V dropped 4 bases and J dropped 0; count of bases not matched to a gene: 9. CDR3 nucleotides: TGTGCCAGCAGCCTACCGGGACAGGGATTAGCTAACTATGGCTACACCTTC. Translating gives CASSLPGQGLANYGYTF.

In its sample, this clonotype was seen many times. The gene calls are TRBV5-6 and TRBJ2-3; no definite D call. CDR1 SGHDT and CDR2 YYEEEE come from the germline V gene. CDR3 length equals 15 residues. Trimming removed 3 bases from V and 2 bases from J, with 13 bases in between. CDR3 amino acids: CASSSLGRSTDTQYF. In DNA form, the CDR3 reads TGTGCCAGCAGCTCGCTAGGAAGGTCCACAGATACGCAGTATTTT. Using reference TRBV5-6 and TRBJ2-3 for the parts outside the CDR3, the full variable domain is DAGVTQSPTHLIKTRGQQVTLRCSPKSGHDTVSWYQQALGQGPQFIFQYYEEEERQRGNFPDRFSGHQFPNYSSELNVNALLLGDSALYLCASSSLGRSTDTQYFGPGTRLTVL.

This clonotype was seen many times. This rearrangement joins TRBV3-1 to TRBJ2-2; 8 bases fit TRBD1. The CDR3 consists of 17 residues. Germline V gives CDR1 LGHDT, CDR2 YNNKEL (reference sequence). The trim removed 4 bases at V and 6 bases at J, leaving 13 bases unmatched. The CDR3 reads CASSPLGQGVSSGELFF. CDR3 bases: TGTGCCAGCAGCCCGCTTGGACAGGGAGTCTCATCCGGGGAGCTGTTTTTT.

This clonotype was detected many times. The V gene is TRBV3-1, the J gene TRBJ1-2; D ambiguous. The V gene's germline CDR1 is LGHDT and CDR2 YNNKEL (reference sequence). The V end lost 3 bases, the J end lost 0 bases, and 17 bases lay between the germline ends. The CDR3 loop spans 17 amino acids. The CDR3 DNA sequence: TGTGCCAGCAGCCATCATCCCCCAGCGGGAGCTAACTATGGCTACACCTTC. Its protein product is CASSHHPPAGANYGYTF.

This clonotype has at least ten counts. V gene TRBV5-6 combines with J gene TRBJ2-1, with D unresolved. With 1 base removed from V and 9 bases from J, the gap between germline ends came to 11 bases. Germline values: CDR1 SGHDT, CDR2 YYEEEE. The CDR3 runs 13 residues. The CDR3 protein is CASSLQAIGEQFF. The CDR3 coding sequence is TGTGCCAGCAGCTTGCAGGCCATCGGTGAGCAGTTCTTC.

This clonotype was seen at least ten times. A junction end diverges from the germline sequence, so it may reflect a read error. The chain is built from TRBV5-1 and TRBJ1-2; D might be TRBD1 (5 bases). The CDR3 runs to 15 residues. Germline V gene sequence: CDR1 SGHRS, CDR2 YFSETQ. The CDR3 DNA reads as TGCGCCAGCAGTTTGGCCTTAGGGGAGTCCTATGGCTACACCTTC. This codes for CASSLALGESYGYTF.

This clonotype came up many times. The CDR3 is CASSDRVGYEQYF. CDR3 coding DNA: TGTGCCAGTAGTGACAGGGTCGGGTACGAGCAGTACTTC. V and J are TRBV19 and TRBJ2-7; 7 bases map to TRBD1. Germline V CDR1 and CDR2: LNHDA, SQIVND (reference sequence). V was clipped by 5 bases and J by 4 bases; unmatched bases: 5. The CDR3 has 13 residues.

This clonotype was found a few times. V is TRBV7-9 and J is TRBJ1-4, with D possibly being TRBD1 (6 bases). Germline V gene lookup returns CDR1 SEHNR and CDR2 FQNEAQ (reference sequence). V lost 5 bases to trimming and J lost 8 bases, with 18 bases between them. The CDR3 runs to 15 residues. The CDR3 region has the DNA TGTGCCAGCAGCAACCCGGGGGGCTATCGGGAAAAACTGTTTTTT. Translated, it gives CASSNPGGYREKLFF. Using reference TRBV7-9 and TRBJ1-4 for the parts outside the CDR3, the full variable domain is DTGVSQNPRHKITKRGQNVTFRCDPISEHNRLYWYRQTLGQGPEFLTYFQNEAQLEKSRLLSDRFSAERPKGSFSTLEIQRTEQGDSAMYLCASSNPGGYREKLFFGSGTQLSVL.

This clonotype was seen a few times. A clone one base away is much larger, so this may be a read error. This chain uses TRBV7-2 with TRBJ2-1; 9 bases align to TRBD1. Germline V CDR1 and CDR2: SGHTA, FQGNSA. The CDR3 is 16 residues long. The CDR3 sequence is CVSRRPGQGRGNEQFF. The CDR3 coding sequence is TGTGTCAGCAGGCGACCGGGACAGGGTCGGGGGAATGAGCAGTTCTTC.

This clonotype has ten or more counts. The junction and the germline gene differ at one end; a read error may be behind it. J is TRBJ1-1 and V is TRBV7-7, with D unclear. The CDR3 has 14 residues. Germline lookup yields CDR1 SSHAT and CDR2 FNYEAQ (reference sequence). Written as DNA, the CDR3 is TGTGCTAGCAGCTTAGAGTCCCTTCGAAACGAAGCTTTCTTT. It yields the protein CASSLESLRNEAFF.

As to this clonotype: One base away lies a much larger clone, so this may be a sequencing read error. This chain connects TRBV4-2 to TRBJ2-5; D ambiguous. Trimming cost V 0 bases and J 5 bases, with 25 bases left between them. This CDR3 is built from 19 residues. Germline V gives CDR1 LGHNA, CDR2 YNFKEQ. The DNA for the CDR3 is TGTGCCAGCAGCCAAGATACGATAGTTGGACCTCAAAGAGAGGAGACCCAGTACTTC. Its protein is CASSQDTIVGPQREETQYF.

This clonotype was observed at least ten times. This chain connects TRBV30 to TRBJ2-2, with D perhaps matching TRBD2 (5 bases). The CDR3 extends over 18 amino acids. Trimming took off 1 base at V and 0 bases at J, with 18 bases between the two ends. The germline V gene encodes CDR1 GTSNPN and CDR2 SVGIG (reference sequence). The CDR3 DNA is TGTGCCTGGAGTGATCGTGGAGGTGTCATCACGAACACCGGGGAGCTGTTTTTT. Encoded protein: CAWSDRGGVITNTGELFF. Full variable domain (remainder filled in from reference TRBV30 and TRBJ2-2): SQTIHQWPATLVQPVGSPLSLECTVEGTSNPNLYWYRQAAGRGLQLLFYSVGIGQISSEVPQNLSASRPQDRQFILSSKKLLLSDSGFYLCAWSDRGGVITNTGELFFGEGSRLTVL.

This clonotype was found many times. The chain combines TRBV4-2 with TRBJ2-7, with D tentatively TRBD1 (6 bases). The CDR3 contains 14 residues. The V gene lost 4 bases and the J gene lost 5 bases, with 15 bases spanning the gap. Looked up from germline, CDR1 is LGHNA and CDR2 is YNFKEQ. CDR3 coding DNA: TGTGCCAGCAGCCCTTTAACAGGGTTCCACGAGCAGTACTTC. It yields the protein CASSPLTGFHEQYF.

This clonotype has a count of ten or more. The chain joins TRBV15 to TRBJ1-5; maybe TRBD1 (5 bases). The germline V gene has CDR1 LNHNV and CDR2 YYDKDF (reference sequence). Trimming removed 1 base at V and 3 bases at J, with 10 bases between. The CDR3 consists of 15 residues. Here the CDR3 DNA reads TGTGCCACCAGCAGAGTCGTGGGGCCCAATCAGCCCCAGCATTTT. Its protein product is CATSRVVGPNQPQHF.

This clonotype was detected many times. The V and J genes are TRBV29-1 and TRBJ2-7; 9 bases fit TRBD1. J was trimmed by 0 bases and V by 6 bases; bases with no gene match: 6. This CDR3 region has 14 residues. Germline CDR1 reads SQVTM; CDR2 reads ANQGSEA. CDR3 sequence: CSVRDRVASYEQYF. The DNA for the CDR3 is TGCAGCGTCAGGGACAGGGTAGCCTCCTACGAGCAGTACTTC.

This clonotype was detected ten times or more. The gene calls are TRBV5-1 and TRBJ2-7; tentative D call: TRBD1 (6 bases). CDR1 and CDR2 from the germline V gene are SGHRS and YFSETQ. The ends were cut back, 4 bases at V and 8 bases at J, with 25 bases in the middle. The CDR3 loop spans 16 amino acids. The CDR3 DNA follows: TGCGCCAGCAGCGGCCCAGGGGATCACCTACGTGTCAAGCAGTACTTC. This sequence encodes CASSGPGDHLRVKQYF.

There are many counts of this clonotype. The gene calls are TRBV12-3 or TRBV12-4 and TRBJ1-2, with D unresolved. The ends were cut back, 0 bases at V and 2 bases at J, with 4 bases in the middle. There are 13 residues in the CDR3. The CDR3 nucleotides are TGTGCCAGCAGTTTAGCAGACAACTATGGCTACACCTTC. It specifies CASSLADNYGYTF.

The V call is TRBV6-1, the J call TRBJ2-7; no definite D call. V lost 7 bases, J lost 3 bases, and 10 bases lay in between. Germline V lookup: CDR1 MNHNS, CDR2 SASEGT. There are 12 residues in the CDR3. Here the CDR3 DNA reads TGTGCCAGCAATCTAGTCCGCTACGAGCAGTACTTC. Its protein is CASNLVRYEQYF.

This clonotype has at least ten counts. The chain links TRBV5-1 to TRBJ1-1; possible D gene TRBD1, 5 bases. Trimming stripped 2 bases from V and 4 bases from J, with 12 bases between. Germline V gene lookup returns CDR1 SGHRS and CDR2 YFSETQ. The CDR3 covers 14 residues. DNA for the CDR3: TGCGCCAGCAGCTTTCAGGGTGGGGGCACTGAAGCTTTCTTT. Amino acids: CASSFQGGGTEAFF.

This clonotype appeared many times. This chain connects TRBV28 to TRBJ1-2; no definite D call. This CDR3 region has 12 residues. Trimming removed 6 bases from V and 8 bases from J, with 13 bases in between. Germline V gene lookup returns CDR1 MDHEN and CDR2 SYDVKM. CDR3: CASSWPGWGYTF. For the CDR3, the DNA is TGTGCCAGCAGCTGGCCGGGTTGGGGCTACACCTTC.

This clonotype was observed at least ten times. The chain couples TRBV12-3 or TRBV12-4 to TRBJ2-3, with a weak D call TRBD1 (6 bases). Trimming cost V 3 bases and J 3 bases, with 16 bases left between them. This CDR3 spans 16 amino acids. The CDR3: CASSFIRGPGTDTQYF. For the CDR3, the DNA is TGTGCCAGCAGTTTTATCAGGGGCCCGGGGACAGATACGCAGTATTTT.

This clonotype was observed at least ten times. Germline and junction disagree at one end, which may indicate a read error. V gene TRBV4-3 combines with J gene TRBJ1-1; D gene uncertain. The CDR3 extends over 14 amino acids. The germline CDR1 and CDR2 sequences are LGHNA and YSLEER. The CDR3 region has the DNA TGCGCCAGCAGTCAAGGCAGGTCCCGAGGTGAAGCTTTCTTT. Its protein product is CASSQGRSRGEAFF.

This clonotype has ten or more counts. The rearrangement joins TRBV5-1 to TRBJ1-5, with TRBD1 identical over 7 bases. The CDR3 loop spans 15 amino acids. Per the germline V gene, CDR1 is SGHRS and CDR2 is YFSETQ. V was pared by 0 bases and J by 6 bases, with 6 bases of the junction left unmatched. The CDR3 sequence is CASSLVGTEGQPQHF. CDR3 in DNA: TGCGCCAGCAGCTTGGTCGGGACAGAGGGTCAGCCCCAGCATTTT.

This sequence joins TRBV19 and TRBJ2-6; 8 positions match TRBD1. V lost 9 bases to trimming and J lost 2 bases; unmatched junction nucleotides: 9. This CDR3 has 16 residues. Looked up from germline, CDR1 is LNHDA and CDR2 is SQIVND (reference sequence). CDR3 loop: CARQKTGGTGANVLTF. The DNA of the CDR3 is TGTGCCAGACAAAAAACAGGGGGGACTGGGGCCAACGTCCTGACTTTC.

This clonotype has a count of ten or more. The rearrangement joins TRBV20-1 to TRBJ2-1; D unresolved. The ends were cut back, 4 bases at V and 8 bases at J, with 21 bases in the middle. CDR3 size: 15 residues. Germline assignment: CDR1 DFQATT and CDR2 SNEGSKA (reference sequence). The CDR3 sequence: CSATPGVRSADEQFF. CDR3 nucleotide sequence: TGCAGTGCTACGCCTGGGGTTCGGAGTGCCGATGAGCAGTTCTTC.

This clonotype was counted many times. The rearrangement uses TRBV20-1 and TRBJ2-1, with TRBD1 as a possible D gene (6 bases). The CDR3 length is 14 residues. Germline CDR1 and CDR2: DFQATT and SNEGSKA (reference sequence). V dropped 6 bases and J dropped 7 bases, with 19 bases sitting between them. The CDR3 DNA is TGCAGTGCCCCCAGACCCACAGGACAGAATGAGCAGTTCTTC. Protein: CSAPRPTGQNEQFF.

This clonotype was seen many times. V and J are TRBV5-1 and TRBJ2-7; TRBD2 agrees at 8 bases. Germline V gene sequence: CDR1 SGHRS, CDR2 YFSETQ. V gave up 4 bases and J gave up 5 bases; unmatched junction bases: 11. CDR3 length: 15 residues. Written as DNA, the CDR3 is TGCGCCAGCAGCCCTGACACCGGGACTAGAAACGAGCAGTACTTC. The encoded protein is CASSPDTGTRNEQYF. The entire variable domain, with the rest obtained from reference TRBV5-1 and TRBJ2-7, is as follows: KAGVTQTPRYLIKTRGQQVTLSCSPISGHRSVSWYQQTPGQGLQFLFEYFSETQRNKGNFPGRFSGRQFSNSRSEMNVSTLELGDSALYLCASSPDTGTRNEQYFGPGTRLTVT.

This clonotype came up many times. This sequence joins TRBV12-3 or TRBV12-4 and TRBJ2-3; D gene uncertain. CDR3 length: 12 residues. The V and J ends lost 7 bases and 0 bases respectively, with 5 bases between them. This CDR3 reads CASTFSTDTQYF. CDR3 coding DNA: TGTGCCAGCACATTTAGCACAGATACGCAGTATTTT.